This T cell receptor beta chain emerged from a study of T cell repertoires in cytomegalovirus infection. Overall study context: HLA-C-restricted CMV epitopes, recently identified, and well-studied HLA-B-restricted ones were used by the study. Public TCR beta signatures marked donors with CMV infection and the matching HLA. Findings of the study overall: Individuals carrying CMV plus the relevant HLA were identified by cumulative frequency of public TCR beta families. Within the response measured ex vivo, HLA-C-restricted CMV-specific TCR beta clonotypes were dominant.

Trimming took off 1 base at V and 5 bases at J, with 11 bases between the two ends. The germline gives CDR1 SGDLS, CDR2 YYNGEE. This CDR3 has 14 amino acids. TCRdb reprocessed the reads with MiXCR, giving one entry per CDR3 protein. The sample shows fewer than 650,000 distinct CDR3 sequences, approximately 40% of them seen only once. Regarding this clonotype: The antigen is unknown.

The specimen comprised cultured PBMCs, sampled from culture after CMV antigen stimulation. This TCR was sampled from a human donor in good health (CMV status not recorded). Some clones in this sample may be carry-over from other donors' samples. The V gene is TRBV9, the J gene TRBJ2-3; D possibly matches TRBD1 or TRBD2 (7 bases each). In nucleotides, the CDR3 is TGTGCCAGCAGCGTATCAGGGGGGGGAGATACGCAGTATTTT. Protein: CASSVSGGGDTQYF.